This entry concerns a single TCR beta chain. This clonotype has just one count. The target of this receptor is not known. The sample holds no much larger clone one base away, and base qualities are not on file. The donors were 40 or so Caucasian individuals from Russia, aged roughly 6 to 100 years, who were systemically healthy. Each donor gave 8 to 10 milliliters of peripheral blood, drawn into EDTA-treated Vacutainer tubes. Ficoll-Paque density-gradient centrifugation was used to isolate PBMCs, with at least 6.5 million per sample. Total RNA was extracted from PBMCs with Trizol reagent, with at least 6 micrograms obtained per sample. Naive CD45RAhigh/CD27high T cell percentages were measured by flow cytometry on a PBMC aliquot from every donor. The sample originates from a study of blood T cells in healthy people across ages (dated by TCRdb to 2015 to 2017). Notes on the research overall: Template switching captured roughly one uniquely barcoded TCR beta cDNA molecule per two T cells in model experiments. For two donors (one aged 18 to 30 and one aged 80 or older), the study analyzed two additional independent replicas of 1 million unique cDNA reads from the same blood draw. Age-related changes in TCR beta repertoire diversity were measured in the study by deep sequencing normalized with unique cDNA molecular identifiers. To avoid experimental bias, donors of different ages were distributed randomly across sequencing lanes. Four age groups were formed from the donors: young (average roughly 15 years), middle-aged (approximately 39), aged (roughly 56) and long-lived (roughly 88). The paper's findings and limits, for the study overall: Compared with the aged group, more naive CD4+ T cells, fewer expanded clones and increased TCR diversity were shown by the long-lived group, suggesting age selection. Since profiling was done on bulk unsorted PBMCs, naive and antigen-experienced compartments could not be conclusively compared. Total diversity estimates from one million sequenced T cells were considered lower bounds and underestimates. Because donor CMV infection status was unknown, age-related changes in expanded clonotypes were potentially confounded. Observed TCR beta diversity per million T cells fell roughly linearly with age, and a significant reduction was already apparent by age roughly 40. A strong correlation was found between observed TCR beta diversity and the percentage of naive T cells measured by flow cytometry.

The V end gives up 0 bases and the J end 8 bases, leaving 4 bases in the junction not matched to a gene. The CDR3 contains 15 residues, cysteine and phenylalanine counted. Kept here is only the CDR3 DNA, which spans 45 bases and is read in frame from base 1. The germline V gene (reference sequence) gives CDR1 as LNHNV and CDR2 as YYDKDF. Libraries were prepared through 5' RACE. Reads for this sample came from an Illumina HiSeq 2500. A second PCR of roughly 6 to 11 cycles was run with a J-beta primer mix and a sample-barcoded 5' primer. Each TCR beta cDNA molecule received a unique molecular identifier from a template-switch 5' adaptor carrying 12 random nucleotides. At least 3 million CDR3-containing paired-end reads were obtained from each sample. First-strand cDNA synthesis was performed from all RNA using the Mint cDNA synthesis kit, with priming by a TRBC-specific oligonucleotide. Following uracil-DNA glycosylase treatment, a first 18-cycle PCR with universal primers M1SS and BC2_uni_R was performed on all cDNA. The original methods were these. Normalization of each sample was performed by random selection of 1 million high-quality reads, each carrying a distinct molecular identifier. Reads with shared molecular identifiers were discarded instead of being binned into consensus sequences. CDR3 identification, clonotype clustering and error correction used MiTCR with a Q25 quality threshold and the strictest error-elimination algorithm. A nonparametric unseen species model with Euler transformation was used to estimate lower-bound total TCR beta diversity. TCRdb itself trimmed the public reads at Q25 with fastp, ran MiXCR and retained productive beta chains. Each CDR3 protein appears once, grouped with its most common genes and DNA. TCRdb's processing, not the authors', yielded these V and J calls. The sample table shows about 970,000 distinct CDR3 sequences, and roughly 50% are seen once. The top ten clonotypes cover about a fifth of the sample.

The specimen was blood. The clonotype comes from a woman aged 60-75 years in good health. This receptor chain uses TRBV15 and TRBJ1-6; TRBD1 fits 7 bases in the junction. In nucleotide form, the sequence is TGTGCCACCAGCAGAGACCAGACAGGGTATTCACCCCTCCACTTT. It codes for CATSRDQTGYSPLHF.